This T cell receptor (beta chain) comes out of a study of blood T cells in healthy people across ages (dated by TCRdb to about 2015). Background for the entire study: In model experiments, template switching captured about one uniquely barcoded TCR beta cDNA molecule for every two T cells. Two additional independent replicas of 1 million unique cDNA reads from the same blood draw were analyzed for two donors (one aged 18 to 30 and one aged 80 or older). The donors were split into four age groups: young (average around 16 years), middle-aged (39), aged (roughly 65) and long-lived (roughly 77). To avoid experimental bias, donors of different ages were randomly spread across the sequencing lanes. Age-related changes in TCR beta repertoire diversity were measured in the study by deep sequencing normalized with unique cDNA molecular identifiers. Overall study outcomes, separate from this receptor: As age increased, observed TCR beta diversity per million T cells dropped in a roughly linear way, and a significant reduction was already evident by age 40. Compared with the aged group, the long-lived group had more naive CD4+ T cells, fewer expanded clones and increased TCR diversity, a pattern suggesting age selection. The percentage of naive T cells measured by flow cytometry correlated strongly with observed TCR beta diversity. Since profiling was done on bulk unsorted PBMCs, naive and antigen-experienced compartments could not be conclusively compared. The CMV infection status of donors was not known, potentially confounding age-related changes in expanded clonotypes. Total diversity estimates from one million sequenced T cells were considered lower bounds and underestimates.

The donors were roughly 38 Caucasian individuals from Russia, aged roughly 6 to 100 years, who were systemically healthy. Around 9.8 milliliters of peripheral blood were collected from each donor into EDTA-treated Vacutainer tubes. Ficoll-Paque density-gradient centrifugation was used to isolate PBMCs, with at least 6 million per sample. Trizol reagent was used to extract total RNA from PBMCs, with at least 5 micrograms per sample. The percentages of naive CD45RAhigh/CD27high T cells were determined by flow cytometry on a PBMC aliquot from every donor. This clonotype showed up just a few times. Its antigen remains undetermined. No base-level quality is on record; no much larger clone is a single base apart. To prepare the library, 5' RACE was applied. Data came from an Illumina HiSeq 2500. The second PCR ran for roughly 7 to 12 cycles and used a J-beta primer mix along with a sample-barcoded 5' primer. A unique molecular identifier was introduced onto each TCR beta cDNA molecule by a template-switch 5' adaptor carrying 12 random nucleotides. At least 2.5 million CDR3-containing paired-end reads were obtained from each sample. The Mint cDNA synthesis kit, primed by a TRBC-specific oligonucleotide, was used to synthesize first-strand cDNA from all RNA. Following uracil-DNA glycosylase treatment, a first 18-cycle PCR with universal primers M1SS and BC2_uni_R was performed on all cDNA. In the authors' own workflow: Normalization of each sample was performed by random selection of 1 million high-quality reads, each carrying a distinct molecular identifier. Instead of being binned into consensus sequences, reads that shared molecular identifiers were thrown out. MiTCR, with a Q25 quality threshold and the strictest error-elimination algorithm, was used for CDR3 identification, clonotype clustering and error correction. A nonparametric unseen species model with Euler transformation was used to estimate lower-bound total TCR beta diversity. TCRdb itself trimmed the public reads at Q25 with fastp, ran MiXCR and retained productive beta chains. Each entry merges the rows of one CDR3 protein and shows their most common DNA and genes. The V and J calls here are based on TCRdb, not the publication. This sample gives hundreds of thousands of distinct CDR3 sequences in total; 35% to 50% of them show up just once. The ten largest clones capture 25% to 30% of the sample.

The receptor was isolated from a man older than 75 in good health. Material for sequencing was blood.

For the CDR3, the sequence is CASSLGQTSANTDTQYF. The nucleotide sequence reads TGTGCCAGCAGCTTAGGACAGACTAGCGCCAACACAGATACGCAGTATTTT. The chain uses TRBV7-8 and TRBJ2-3, with 8 central nucleotides matching TRBD2. The germline V gene specifies SGHVS as CDR1 and FQNEAQ as CDR2. V is cut back by 1 base and J by 2 bases, with 8 bases in the junction unmatched. Reading from cysteine to phenylalanine, the CDR3 counts 17 amino acids. Just CDR3 DNA is preserved here, 51 bases in frame from base 1.